Shown below are 8 T cell receptor beta chains from a single sample sequenced in a study of blood T cells in healthy people across ages (dated by TCRdb to about 2015). Receptor amplification or capture employed 5' RACE. TCRdb records Illumina HiSeq 2500 as the sequencer. The second PCR ran for about 6 to 12 cycles and used a J-beta primer mix along with a sample-barcoded 5' primer. TCRdb trimmed public reads at Q25 via fastp, called clones via MiXCR and kept in-frame beta chains. Identical CDR3 proteins give one entry, which carries the most common genes and DNA. The sample contains about 1.7 million distinct CDR3 sequences, about 28% of them found a single time. The ten largest account for 7.7% of the sample. Specimen: blood. The receptors here all came from a woman in her twenties or thirties in good health.

This clonotype was seen a few times. The CDR3, as DNA: TGTGCCAGCAGCTTAGATTACCCGACAGGGGCTGGCTACACCTTC. Amino acids: CASSLDYPTGAGYTF. The rearrangement uses TRBV7-9 and TRBJ1-2; TRBD1 matches 8 bases. Germline V CDR1 and CDR2: SEHNR, FQNEAQ (reference sequence). The CDR3 consists of 15 residues. The J segment lost 7 bases and the V segment lost 1 base, leaving 8 bases of the junction unmatched.

This clonotype was seen only once. The V and J genes are TRBV2 and TRBJ2-1, with D maybe TRBD1 (6 bases). Matching the DNA end better, TRBJ2-7 makes the J call doubtful. This CDR3 has 13 residues. Germline lookup yields CDR1 SNHLY and CDR2 FYNNEI. Here the CDR3 DNA reads TGTGCCAGCAGGGAACAGGGAATCGGCGAGCAGTACTTC. As protein: CASREQGIGEQYF.

The chain links TRBV3-1 to TRBJ2-5, with 12 bases that match TRBD1. The J call is doubtful: the DNA matches TRBJ2-7 better. The CDR3 has 16 residues. The V gene's germline CDR1 is LGHDT and CDR2 YNNKEL (reference sequence). CDR3 in amino acids: CASSLLPGQGADEQYF. Here the CDR3 DNA reads TGTGCCAGCAGCCTTTTACCGGGACAGGGGGCGGACGAGCAGTACTTC.

In this sample, this clonotype turned up a few times. The V and J genes are TRBV3-1 and TRBJ1-6, with no clear D. Deletions cut 6 bases from V and 7 bases from J, with 7 bases between. The CDR3 has 12 residues. The germline CDR1 and CDR2 sequences are LGHDT and YNNKEL (reference sequence). The CDR3 is CASRIQNSPLHF. The DNA of the CDR3 is TGTGCCAGCAGGATACAGAATTCACCCCTCCACTTT.

This clonotype was recorded at least ten times. This sequence joins TRBV6-5 and TRBJ1-4; perhaps TRBD1 as D (6 bases). Germline values: CDR1 MNHEY, CDR2 SVGAGI. V gave up 5 bases and J gave up 8 bases, with 18 bases separating them. The CDR3 has 15 residues. The CDR3 DNA sequence: TGTGCCAGCAGTCCCAATTACAGGGTCCGCGAAAAACTGTTTTTT. This sequence encodes CASSPNYRVREKLFF.

This clonotype has more than one count but fewer than ten. The V call is TRBV20-1, the J call TRBJ2-3; D is perhaps TRBD2 (6 bases). Trimming stripped 4 bases from V and 2 bases from J, with 10 bases between. The CDR3 loop spans 13 amino acids. The germline gives CDR1 DFQATT, CDR2 SNEGSKA (reference sequence). DNA for the CDR3: TGCAGTGCTACCGGGACTTCCACAGATACGCAGTATTTT. Amino acid sequence: CSATGTSTDTQYF.

This chain joins TRBV7-2 and TRBJ2-1; possible D gene TRBD1, 5 bases. Germline CDR1 is SGHTA and CDR2 is FQGNSA. The ends were cut back, 1 base at V and 9 bases at J, with 16 bases in the middle. This CDR3 has 15 amino acids. DNA of the CDR3: TGTGCCAGCAGCTTAGAAGGGGCCCTAAGCATTGAGCAGTTCTTC. Translation gives CASSLEGALSIEQFF. Using reference TRBV7-2 and TRBJ2-1 for the parts outside the CDR3, the full variable domain is GAGVSQSPSNKVTEKGKDVELRCDPISGHTALYWYRQSLGQGLEFLIYFQGNSAPDKSGLPSDRFSAERTGGSVSTLTIQRTQQEDSAVYLCASSLEGALSIEQFFGPGTRLTVL.

V usage is TRBV5-1 and J usage is TRBJ2-1; D gene uncertain. V dropped 5 bases and J dropped 0 bases, with 12 bases sitting between them. The CDR3 contains 15 residues. CDR1 and CDR2 (germline): SGHRS, YFSETQ. The CDR3 spells CASRLTVSSYNEQFF. The CDR3 nucleotides are TGCGCCAGCAGGTTGACGGTGAGCTCCTACAATGAGCAGTTCTTC.